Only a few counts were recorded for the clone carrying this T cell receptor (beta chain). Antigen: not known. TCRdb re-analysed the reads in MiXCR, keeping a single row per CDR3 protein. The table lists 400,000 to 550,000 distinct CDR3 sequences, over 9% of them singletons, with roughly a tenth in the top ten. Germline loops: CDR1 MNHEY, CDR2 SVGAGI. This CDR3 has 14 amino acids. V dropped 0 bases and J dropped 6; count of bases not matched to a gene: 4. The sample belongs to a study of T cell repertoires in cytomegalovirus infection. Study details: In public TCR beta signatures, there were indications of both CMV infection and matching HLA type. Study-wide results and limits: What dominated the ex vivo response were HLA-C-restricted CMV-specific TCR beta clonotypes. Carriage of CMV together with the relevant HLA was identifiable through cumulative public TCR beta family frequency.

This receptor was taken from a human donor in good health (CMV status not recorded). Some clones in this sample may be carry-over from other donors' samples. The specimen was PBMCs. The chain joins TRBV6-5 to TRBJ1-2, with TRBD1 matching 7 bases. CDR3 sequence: CASSYSDRRDGYTF. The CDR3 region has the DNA TGTGCCAGCAGTTACTCGGACAGGCGGGATGGCTACACCTTC.